This TCR beta chain was captured in a study of tissue T cells after allogeneic stem cell transplantation. Findings and limits, study-wide: Limitations included a small, clinically heterogeneous cohort and limited sampling depth. Anatomically similar tissues had similar TCR repertoires within each patient. Tissue-detected TCR repertoire was only partly captured by blood and spleen T cells.

This CDR3 has 16 residues. The V and J ends lost 0 bases and 1 base, in that order; junction bases with no gene match: 5. CDR1 SGHRS and CDR2 YFSETQ come from the germline V gene. TCRbeta CDR3 was sequenced at survey depth with template counts. Using immunoSEQ multiplex PCR, the repertoire was profiled, and TCRdb retains in-frame clones only, with some absent. The sample consists of about 9,700 clones, about three fifths of them appearing once. Turning to this clone: Its antigen is currently unknown.

V and J are TRBV5-1 and TRBJ2-7; 9 bases match TRBD2. The sequence derives from a woman aged 18-50 years with breast cancer. This sample comprised tissue from the ileum, obtained at autopsy. CDR3: CASSLVGGGASYEQYF. CDR3 nucleotide sequence: TGCGCCAGCAGCTTGGTCGGCGGGGGGGCGTCCTACGAGCAGTACTTC. Based on the CDR3 plus reference TRBV5-1 and TRBJ2-7, the full variable domain is KAGVTQTPRYLIKTRGQQVTLSCSPISGHRSVSWYQQTPGQGLQFLFEYFSETQRNKGNFPGRFSGRQFSNSRSEMNVSTLELGDSALYLCASSLVGGGASYEQYFGPGTRLTVT.